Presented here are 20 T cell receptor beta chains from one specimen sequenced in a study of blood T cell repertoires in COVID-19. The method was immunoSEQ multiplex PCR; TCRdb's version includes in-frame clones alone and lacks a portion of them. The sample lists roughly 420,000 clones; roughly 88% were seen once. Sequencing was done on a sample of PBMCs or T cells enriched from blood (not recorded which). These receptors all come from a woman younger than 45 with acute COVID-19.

The CDR3 protein is CASSIGTGDNSPLHF. In DNA, the CDR3 is TGTGCCAGTAGTATAGGTACAGGGGATAATTCACCCCTCCACTTT. The V gene is TRBV19, the J gene TRBJ1-6; the match to TRBD1 covers 7 bases. The V segment lost 1 base and the J segment 5 bases; nucleotides outside the gene matches: 2. The CDR3 sequence is 15 residues long. Germline CDR1 LNHDA, CDR2 SQIVND (reference sequence).

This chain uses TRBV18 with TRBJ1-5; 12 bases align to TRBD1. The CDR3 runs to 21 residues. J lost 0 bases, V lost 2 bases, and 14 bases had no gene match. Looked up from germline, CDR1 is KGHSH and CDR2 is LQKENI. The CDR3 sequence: CASSPFFTGTGGLYSNQPQHF. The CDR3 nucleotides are TGTGCCAGCTCACCATTCTTCACCGGGACAGGGGGCCTTTATAGCAATCAGCCCCAGCATTTT.

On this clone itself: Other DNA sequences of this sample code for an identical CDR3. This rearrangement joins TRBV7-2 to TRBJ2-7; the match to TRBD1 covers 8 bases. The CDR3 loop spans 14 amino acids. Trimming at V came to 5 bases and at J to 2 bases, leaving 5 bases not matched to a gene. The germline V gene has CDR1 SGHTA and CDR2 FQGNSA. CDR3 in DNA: TGTGCCAGCAGCCCCGGACAGGGAGCCTACGAGCAGTACTTC. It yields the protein CASSPGQGAYEQYF.

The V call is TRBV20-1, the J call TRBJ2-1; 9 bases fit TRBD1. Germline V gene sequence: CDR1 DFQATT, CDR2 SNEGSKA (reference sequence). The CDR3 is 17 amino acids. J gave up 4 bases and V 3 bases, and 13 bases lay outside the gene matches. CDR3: CSASRVAGQGGYNEQFF. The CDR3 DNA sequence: TGCAGTGCTAGTCGTGTGGCGGGACAGGGAGGTTACAATGAGCAGTTCTTC.

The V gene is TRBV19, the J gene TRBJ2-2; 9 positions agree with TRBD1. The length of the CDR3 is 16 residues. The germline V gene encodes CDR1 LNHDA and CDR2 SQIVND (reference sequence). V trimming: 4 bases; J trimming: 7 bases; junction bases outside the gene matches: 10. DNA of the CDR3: TGTGCCAGTAGTACTTTAATGGGACAGGGTGGCGGGGAGCTGTTTTTT. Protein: CASSTLMGQGGGELFF.

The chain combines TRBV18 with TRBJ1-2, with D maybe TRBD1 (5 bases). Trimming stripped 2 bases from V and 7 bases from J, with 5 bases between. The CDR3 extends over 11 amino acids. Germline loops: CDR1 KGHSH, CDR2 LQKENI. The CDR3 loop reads CASSPGAGYTF. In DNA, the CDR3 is TGTGCCAGCTCACCAGGGGCTGGCTACACCTTC.

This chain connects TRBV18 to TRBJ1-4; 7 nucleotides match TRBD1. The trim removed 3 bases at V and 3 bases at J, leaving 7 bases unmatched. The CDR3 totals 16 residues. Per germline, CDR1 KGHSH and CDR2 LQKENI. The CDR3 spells CASSPTRQGANEKLFF. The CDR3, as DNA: TGTGCCAGCTCACCCACGAGACAGGGTGCTAATGAAAAACTGTTTTTT.

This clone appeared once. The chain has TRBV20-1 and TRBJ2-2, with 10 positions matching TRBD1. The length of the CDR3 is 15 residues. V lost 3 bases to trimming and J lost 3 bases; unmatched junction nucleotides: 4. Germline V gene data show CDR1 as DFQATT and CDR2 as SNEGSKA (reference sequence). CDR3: CSASDGTGDTGELFF. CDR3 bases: TGCAGTGCTAGTGACGGGACAGGGGACACCGGGGAGCTGTTTTTT.

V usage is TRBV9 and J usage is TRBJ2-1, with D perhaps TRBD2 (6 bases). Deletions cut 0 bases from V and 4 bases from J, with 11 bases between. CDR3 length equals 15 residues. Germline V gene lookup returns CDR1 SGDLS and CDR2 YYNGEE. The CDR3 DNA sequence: TGTGCCAGCAGCGTAGGTGGGGGGATGTACAATGAGCAGTTCTTC. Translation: CASSVGGGMYNEQFF.

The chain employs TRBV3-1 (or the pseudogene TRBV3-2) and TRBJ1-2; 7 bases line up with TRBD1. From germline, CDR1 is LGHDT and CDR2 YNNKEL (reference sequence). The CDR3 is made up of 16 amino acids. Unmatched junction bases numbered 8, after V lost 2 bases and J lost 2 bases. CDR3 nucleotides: TGTGCCAGCAGCCAACTCCGGACAGGCGAGAACTATGGCTACACCTTC. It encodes CASSQLRTGENYGYTF.

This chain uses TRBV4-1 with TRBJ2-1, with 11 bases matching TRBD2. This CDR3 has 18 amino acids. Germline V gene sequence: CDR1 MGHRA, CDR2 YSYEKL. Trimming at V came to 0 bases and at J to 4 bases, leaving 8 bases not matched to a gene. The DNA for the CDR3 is TGCGCCAGCAGCCAAGAATATGGGACTAGCGGCTTTTACAATGAGCAGTTCTTC. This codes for CASSQEYGTSGFYNEQFF.

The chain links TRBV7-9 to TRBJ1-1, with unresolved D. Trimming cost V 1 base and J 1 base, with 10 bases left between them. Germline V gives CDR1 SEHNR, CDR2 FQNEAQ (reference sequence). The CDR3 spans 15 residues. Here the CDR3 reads CASSLVGTANTEAFF. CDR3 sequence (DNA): TGTGCCAGCAGCTTAGTCGGTACAGCGAACACTGAAGCTTTCTTT.

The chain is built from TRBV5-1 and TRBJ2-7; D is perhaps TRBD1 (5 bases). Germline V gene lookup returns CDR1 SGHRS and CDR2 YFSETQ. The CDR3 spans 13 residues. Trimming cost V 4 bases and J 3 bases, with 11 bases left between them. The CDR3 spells CASSPQGIYEQYF. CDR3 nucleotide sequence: TGCGCCAGCAGCCCGCAGGGCATCTACGAGCAGTACTTC.

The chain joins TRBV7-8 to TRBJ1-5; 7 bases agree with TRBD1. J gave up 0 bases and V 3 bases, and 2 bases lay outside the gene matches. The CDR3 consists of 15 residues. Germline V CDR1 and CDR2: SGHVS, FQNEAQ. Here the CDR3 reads CASSLTGNSNQPQHF. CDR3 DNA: TGTGCCAGCAGCTTGACAGGGAATAGCAATCAGCCCCAGCATTTT.

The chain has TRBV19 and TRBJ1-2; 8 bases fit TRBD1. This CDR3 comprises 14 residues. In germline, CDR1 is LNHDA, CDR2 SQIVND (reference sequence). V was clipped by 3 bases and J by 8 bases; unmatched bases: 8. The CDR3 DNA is TGTGCCAGTAGTATCCGGGCAGGGGGCATCGGCTACACCTTC. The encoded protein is CASSIRAGGIGYTF.

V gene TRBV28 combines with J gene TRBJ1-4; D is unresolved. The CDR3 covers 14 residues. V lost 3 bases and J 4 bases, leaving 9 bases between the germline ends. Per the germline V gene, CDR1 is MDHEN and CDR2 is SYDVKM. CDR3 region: CASSFHHYNEKLFF. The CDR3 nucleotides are TGTGCCAGCAGTTTCCACCACTATAATGAAAAACTGTTTTTT. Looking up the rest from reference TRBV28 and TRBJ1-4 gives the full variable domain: DVKVTQSSRYLVKRTGEKVFLECVQDMDHENMFWYRQDPGLGLRLIYFSYDVKMKEKGDIPEGYSVSREKKERFSLILESASTNQTSMYLCASSFHHYNEKLFFGSGTQLSVL.

This CDR3 is CASSQDTGYQPQHF. The CDR3 DNA sequence: TGCGCCAGCAGCCAAGATACGGGGTATCAGCCCCAGCATTTT. The rearrangement links TRBV4-1 to TRBJ1-5; unclear D gene. V shed 0 bases and J shed 5 bases, with 8 bases lying between them. The CDR3 sequence is 14 residues long. Germline V CDR1 and CDR2: MGHRA, YSYEKL.

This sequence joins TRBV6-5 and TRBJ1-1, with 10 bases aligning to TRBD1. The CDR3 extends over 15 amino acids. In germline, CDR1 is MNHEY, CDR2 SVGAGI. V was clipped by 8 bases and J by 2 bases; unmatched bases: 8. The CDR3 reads CASPRQGALNTEAFF. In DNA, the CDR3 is TGTGCCAGCCCTCGACAGGGGGCCCTAAACACTGAAGCTTTCTTT.

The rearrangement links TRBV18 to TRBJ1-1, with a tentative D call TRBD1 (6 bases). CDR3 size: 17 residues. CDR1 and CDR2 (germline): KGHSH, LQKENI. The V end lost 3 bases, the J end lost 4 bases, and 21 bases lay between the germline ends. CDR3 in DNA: TGTGCCAGCTCACCCCTACAGGGCCCGGCCTCGGCCACTGAAGCTTTCTTT. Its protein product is CASSPLQGPASATEAFF.

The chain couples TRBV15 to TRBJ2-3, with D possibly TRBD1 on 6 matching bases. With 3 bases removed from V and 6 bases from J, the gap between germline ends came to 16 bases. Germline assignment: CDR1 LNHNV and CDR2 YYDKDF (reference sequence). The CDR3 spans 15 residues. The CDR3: CATSSPQDSSDTQYF. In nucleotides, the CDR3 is TGTGCCACCAGCAGCCCCCAGGACAGTTCCGATACGCAGTATTTT.